This T cell receptor beta chain was recorded in a study of blood T cell repertoires in COVID-19. Generated by immunoSEQ multiplex PCR, the TCRdb table keeps only in-frame clones and is missing some. The sample has more than 120,000 clones; roughly 87% are singletons. The CDR3 is 16 amino acids. Losses at the gene ends were 2 bases for V and 3 bases for J; bases not matched to a gene: 3. The germline gives CDR1 SGHRS, CDR2 YFSETQ. This sequence was found in a human donor in a cohort sampled during active COVID-19. The chain employs TRBV5-1 and TRBJ1-6; TRBD1 matches at 9 bases. Specimen: peripheral blood. CDR3 in amino acids: CASSFTGQGYNSPLHF. CDR3 DNA: TGCGCCAGCAGCTTCACGGGACAGGGCTATAATTCACCCCTCCACTTT.